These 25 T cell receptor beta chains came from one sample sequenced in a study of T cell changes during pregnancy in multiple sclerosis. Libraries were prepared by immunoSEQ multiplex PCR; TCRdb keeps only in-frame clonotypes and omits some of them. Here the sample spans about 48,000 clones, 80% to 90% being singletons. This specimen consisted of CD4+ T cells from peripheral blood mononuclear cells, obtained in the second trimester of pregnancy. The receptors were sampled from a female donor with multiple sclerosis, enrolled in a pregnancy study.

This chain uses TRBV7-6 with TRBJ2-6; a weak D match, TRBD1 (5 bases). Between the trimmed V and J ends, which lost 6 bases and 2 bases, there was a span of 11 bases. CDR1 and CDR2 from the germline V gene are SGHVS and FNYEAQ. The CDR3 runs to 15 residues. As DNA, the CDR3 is TGTGCCAGCAGTTTACAGGATGCTGGGGCCAACGTCCTGACTTTC. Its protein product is CASSLQDAGANVLTF. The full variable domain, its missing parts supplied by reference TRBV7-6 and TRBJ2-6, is GAGVSQSPRYKVTKRGQDVALRCDPISGHVSLYWYRQALGQGPEFLTYFNYEAQQDKSGLPNDRFSAERPEGSISTLTIQRTEQRDSAMYRCASSLQDAGANVLTFGAGSRLTVL.

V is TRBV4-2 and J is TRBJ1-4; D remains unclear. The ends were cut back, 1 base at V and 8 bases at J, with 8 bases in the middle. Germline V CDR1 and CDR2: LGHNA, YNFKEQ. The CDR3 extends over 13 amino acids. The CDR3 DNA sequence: TGTGCCAGCAGCCAAGTAACGGAGGAAAAACTGTTTTTT. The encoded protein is CASSQVTEEKLFF.

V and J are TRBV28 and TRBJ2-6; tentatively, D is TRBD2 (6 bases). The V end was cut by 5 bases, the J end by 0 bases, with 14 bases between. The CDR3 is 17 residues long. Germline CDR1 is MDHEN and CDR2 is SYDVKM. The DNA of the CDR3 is TGTGCCAGCAGTCCGAGGGCCGGGAGCTCTGGGGCCAACGTCCTGACTTTC. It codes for CASSPRAGSSGANVLTF.

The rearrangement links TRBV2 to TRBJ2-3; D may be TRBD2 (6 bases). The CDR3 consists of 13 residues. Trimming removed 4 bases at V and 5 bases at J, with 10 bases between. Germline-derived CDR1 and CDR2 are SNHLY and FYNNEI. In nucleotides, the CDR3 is TGTGCCAGCAGTGGGGAGGCGGGAGATACGCAGTATTTT. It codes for CASSGEAGDTQYF.

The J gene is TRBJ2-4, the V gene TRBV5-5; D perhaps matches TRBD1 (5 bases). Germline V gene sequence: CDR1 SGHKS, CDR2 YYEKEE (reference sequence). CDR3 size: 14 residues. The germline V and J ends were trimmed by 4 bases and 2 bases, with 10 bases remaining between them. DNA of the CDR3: TGTGCCAGCAGCCCGTCAGGGACCAAAAACATTCAGTACTTC. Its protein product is CASSPSGTKNIQYF.

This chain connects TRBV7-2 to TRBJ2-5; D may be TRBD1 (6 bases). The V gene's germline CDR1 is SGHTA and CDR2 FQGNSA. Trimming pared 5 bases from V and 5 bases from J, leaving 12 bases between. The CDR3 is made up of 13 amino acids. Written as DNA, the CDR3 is TGTGCCAGCAGCAAGGGGGTTGGGGAGACCCAGTACTTC. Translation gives CASSKGVGETQYF. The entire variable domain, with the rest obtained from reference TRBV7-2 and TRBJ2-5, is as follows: GAGVSQSPSNKVTEKGKDVELRCDPISGHTALYWYRQSLGQGLEFLIYFQGNSAPDKSGLPSDRFSAERTGGSVSTLTIQRTQQEDSAVYLCASSKGVGETQYFGPGTRLLVL.

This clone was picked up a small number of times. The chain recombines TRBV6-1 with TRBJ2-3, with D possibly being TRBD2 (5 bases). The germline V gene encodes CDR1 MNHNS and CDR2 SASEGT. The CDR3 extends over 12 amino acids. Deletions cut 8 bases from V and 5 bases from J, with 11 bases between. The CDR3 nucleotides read TGTGCCAGCGGACTGAGAAAAGATACGCAGTATTTT. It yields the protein CASGLRKDTQYF.

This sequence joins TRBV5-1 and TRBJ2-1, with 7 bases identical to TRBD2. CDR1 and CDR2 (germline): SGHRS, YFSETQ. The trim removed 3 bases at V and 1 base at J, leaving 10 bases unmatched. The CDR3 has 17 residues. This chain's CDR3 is CASSSAGLAASYNEQFF. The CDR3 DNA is TGCGCCAGCAGCTCCGCCGGTCTAGCGGCATCCTACAATGAGCAGTTCTTC.

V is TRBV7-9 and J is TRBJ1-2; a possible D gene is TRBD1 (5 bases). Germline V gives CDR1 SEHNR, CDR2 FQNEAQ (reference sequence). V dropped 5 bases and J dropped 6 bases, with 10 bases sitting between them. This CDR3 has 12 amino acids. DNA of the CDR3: TGTGCCAGCAGCGGGGCGTGGGATGGCTACACCTTC. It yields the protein CASSGAWDGYTF.

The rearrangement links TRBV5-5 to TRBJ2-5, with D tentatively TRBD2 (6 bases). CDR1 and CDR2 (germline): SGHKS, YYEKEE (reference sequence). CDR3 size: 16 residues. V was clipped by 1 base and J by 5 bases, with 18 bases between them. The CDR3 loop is CASSLRWRDKGETQYF. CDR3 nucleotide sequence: TGTGCCAGCAGCTTGAGATGGCGGGATAAAGGGGAGACCCAGTACTTC.

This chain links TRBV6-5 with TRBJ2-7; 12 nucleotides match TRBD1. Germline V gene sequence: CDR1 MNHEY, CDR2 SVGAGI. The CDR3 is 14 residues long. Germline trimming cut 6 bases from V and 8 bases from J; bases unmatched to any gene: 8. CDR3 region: CASRSGTGGAKQYF. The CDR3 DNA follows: TGTGCCAGCAGGTCCGGGACAGGGGGCGCGAAGCAGTACTTC.

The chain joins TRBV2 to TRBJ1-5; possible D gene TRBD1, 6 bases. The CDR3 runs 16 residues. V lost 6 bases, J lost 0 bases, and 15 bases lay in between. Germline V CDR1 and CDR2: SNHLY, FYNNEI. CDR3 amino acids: CASRLRTDYSNQPQHF. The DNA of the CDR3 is TGTGCCAGCAGGCTGAGGACAGATTATAGCAATCAGCCCCAGCATTTT.

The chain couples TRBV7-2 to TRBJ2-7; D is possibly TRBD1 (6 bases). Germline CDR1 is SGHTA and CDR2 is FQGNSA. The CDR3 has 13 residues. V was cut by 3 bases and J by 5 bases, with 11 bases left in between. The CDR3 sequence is CASSFRGINEQYF. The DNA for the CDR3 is TGTGCCAGCAGCTTCAGGGGTATCAACGAGCAGTACTTC.

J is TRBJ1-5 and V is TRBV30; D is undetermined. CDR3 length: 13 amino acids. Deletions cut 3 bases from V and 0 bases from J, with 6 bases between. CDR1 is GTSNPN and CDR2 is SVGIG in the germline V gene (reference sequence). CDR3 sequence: CAWRENSNQPQHF. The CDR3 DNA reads TGTGCCTGGAGGGAGAATAGCAATCAGCCCCAGCATTTT.

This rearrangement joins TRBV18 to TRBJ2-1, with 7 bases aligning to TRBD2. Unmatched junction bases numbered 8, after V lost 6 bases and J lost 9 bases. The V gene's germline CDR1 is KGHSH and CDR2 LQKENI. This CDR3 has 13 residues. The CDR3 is CASSRGRDLEQFF. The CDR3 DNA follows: TGTGCCAGCTCGCGCGGGAGAGACCTTGAGCAGTTCTTC.

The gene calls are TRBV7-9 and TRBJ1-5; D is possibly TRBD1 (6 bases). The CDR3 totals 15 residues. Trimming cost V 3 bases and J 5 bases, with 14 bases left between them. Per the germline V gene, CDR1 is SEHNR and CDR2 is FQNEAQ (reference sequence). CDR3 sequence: CASSLSTGIDQPQHF. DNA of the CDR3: TGTGCCAGCAGCTTGTCAACAGGGATCGATCAGCCCCAGCATTTT.

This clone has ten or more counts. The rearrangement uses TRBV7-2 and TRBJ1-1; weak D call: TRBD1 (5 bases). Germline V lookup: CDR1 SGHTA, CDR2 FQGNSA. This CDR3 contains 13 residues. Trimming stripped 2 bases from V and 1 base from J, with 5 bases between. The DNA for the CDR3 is TGTGCCAGCAGCTTACAGGGGAACACTGAAGCTTTCTTT. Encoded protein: CASSLQGNTEAFF.

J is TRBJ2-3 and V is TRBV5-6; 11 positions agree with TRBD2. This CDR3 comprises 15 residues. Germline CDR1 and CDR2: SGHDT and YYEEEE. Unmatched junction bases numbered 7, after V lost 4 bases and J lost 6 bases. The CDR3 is CASSGFSGRGDTQYF. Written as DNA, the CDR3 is TGTGCCAGCAGCGGGTTTAGCGGGAGGGGGGATACGCAGTATTTT.

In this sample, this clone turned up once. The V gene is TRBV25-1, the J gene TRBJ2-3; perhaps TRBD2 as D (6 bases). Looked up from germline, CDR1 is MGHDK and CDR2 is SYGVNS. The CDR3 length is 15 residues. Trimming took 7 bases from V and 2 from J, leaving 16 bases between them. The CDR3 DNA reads TGTGCCAGCACCGAGGGGACTTCCAACACAGATACGCAGTATTTT. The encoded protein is CASTEGTSNTDTQYF.

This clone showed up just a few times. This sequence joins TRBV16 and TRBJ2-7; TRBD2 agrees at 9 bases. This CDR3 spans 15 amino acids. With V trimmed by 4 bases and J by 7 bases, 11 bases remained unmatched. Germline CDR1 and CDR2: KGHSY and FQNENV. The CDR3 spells CASSPSFSGSLEQYF. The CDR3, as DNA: TGTGCCAGCAGCCCATCGTTTAGCGGGAGCCTTGAGCAGTACTTC.

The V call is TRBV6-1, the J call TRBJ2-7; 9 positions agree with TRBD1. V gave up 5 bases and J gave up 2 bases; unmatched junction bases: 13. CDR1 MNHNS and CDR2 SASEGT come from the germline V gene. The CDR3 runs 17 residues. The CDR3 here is CASSKEGGQGTTYEQYF. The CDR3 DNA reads TGTGCCAGCAGTAAAGAGGGAGGACAGGGGACTACCTACGAGCAGTACTTC.

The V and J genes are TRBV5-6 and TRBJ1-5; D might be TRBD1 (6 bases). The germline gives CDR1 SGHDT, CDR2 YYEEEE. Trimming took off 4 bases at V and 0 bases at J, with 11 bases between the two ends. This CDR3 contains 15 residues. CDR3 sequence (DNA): TGTGCCAGCAGCATAGGACAGTCTAGCAATCAGCCCCAGCATTTT. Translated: CASSIGQSSNQPQHF. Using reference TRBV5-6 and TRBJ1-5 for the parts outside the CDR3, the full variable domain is DAGVTQSPTHLIKTRGQQVTLRCSPKSGHDTVSWYQQALGQGPQFIFQYYEEEERQRGNFPDRFSGHQFPNYSSELNVNALLLGDSALYLCASSIGQSSNQPQHFGDGTRLSIL.

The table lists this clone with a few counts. The CDR3 DNA follows: TGTGCCTGGAGTTATAAGGGAACAGGCAATGGCTACACCTTC. It translates to CAWSYKGTGNGYTF. V gene TRBV30 combines with J gene TRBJ1-2; possible D gene TRBD1, 5 bases. Trimming took off 2 bases at V and 6 bases at J, with 16 bases between the two ends. The CDR3 consists of 14 residues. CDR1 is GTSNPN and CDR2 is SVGIG in the germline V gene (reference sequence).

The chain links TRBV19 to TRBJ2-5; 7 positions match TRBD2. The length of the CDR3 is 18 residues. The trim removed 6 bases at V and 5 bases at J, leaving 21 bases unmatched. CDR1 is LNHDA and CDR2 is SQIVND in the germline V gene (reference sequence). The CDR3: CASSRAAAGERVKETQYF. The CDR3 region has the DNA TGTGCCAGTAGCAGGGCCGCTGCGGGGGAGAGGGTCAAGGAGACCCAGTACTTC. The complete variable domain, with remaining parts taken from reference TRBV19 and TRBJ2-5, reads DGGITQSPKYLFRKEGQNVTLSCEQNLNHDAMYWYRQDPGQGLRLIYYSQIVNDFQKGDIAEGYSVSREKKESFPLTVTSAQKNPTAFYLCASSRAAAGERVKETQYFGPGTRLLVL.

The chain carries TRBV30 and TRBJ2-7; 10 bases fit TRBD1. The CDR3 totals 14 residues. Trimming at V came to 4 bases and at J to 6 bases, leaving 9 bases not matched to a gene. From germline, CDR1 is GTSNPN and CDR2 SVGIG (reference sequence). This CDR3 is CAWTTGTGVTEQYF. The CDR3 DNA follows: TGTGCCTGGACCACCGGGACAGGGGTGACCGAGCAGTACTTC.